This record looks at one TCR beta chain sequence and its context. Its target is unknown. The data derive from a study of vaccination and CD4 T cells after COVID-19. This CDR3 is built from 14 residues. V was shortened by 4 bases and J by 1 base, with 10 bases between the two germline ends. Germline V CDR1 and CDR2: MNHEY, SVGAGI. Sample treatment: approximately 9-day PBMC culture with coronavirus spike peptide pools or control peptides (ViraFEST assay). The Oncomine TCR Beta short-read assay sequenced DNA from cultured CD4+ T cells. Genomic DNA was drawn out of CD4+ T cells grown in culture. Via MiXCR, TCRdb re-called the PCR reads, giving one row per CDR3 protein. The table lists roughly 7,400 distinct CDR3 sequences, 74% of them singletons.

The sequence was collected from a human donor who had recovered from COVID-19. The source material was CD4+ T cells from blood, cultured in vitro. The chain carries TRBV6-5 and TRBJ1-1, with D unclear. CDR3 in DNA: TGTGCCAGCAGTTCGACATATAAGAACACTGAAGCTTTCTTT. This gives the protein CASSSTYKNTEAFF.